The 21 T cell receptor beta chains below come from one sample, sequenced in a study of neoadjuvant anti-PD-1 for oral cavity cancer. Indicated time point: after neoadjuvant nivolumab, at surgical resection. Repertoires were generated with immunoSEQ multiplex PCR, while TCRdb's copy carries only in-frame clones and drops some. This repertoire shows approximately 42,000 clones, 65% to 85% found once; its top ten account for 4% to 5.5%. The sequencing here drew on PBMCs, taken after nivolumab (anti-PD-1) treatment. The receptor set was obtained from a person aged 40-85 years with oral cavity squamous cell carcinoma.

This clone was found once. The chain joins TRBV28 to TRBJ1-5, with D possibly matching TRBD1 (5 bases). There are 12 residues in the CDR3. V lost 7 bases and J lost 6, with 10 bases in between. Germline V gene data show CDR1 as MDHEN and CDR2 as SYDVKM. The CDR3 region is CASTGESQPQHF. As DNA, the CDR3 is TGTGCCAGCACGGGGGAATCTCAGCCCCAGCATTTT. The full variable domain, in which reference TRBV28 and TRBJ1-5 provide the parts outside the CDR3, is DVKVTQSSRYLVKRTGEKVFLECVQDMDHENMFWYRQDPGLGLRLIYFSYDVKMKEKGDIPEGYSVSREKKERFSLILESASTNQTSMYLCASTGESQPQHFGDGTRLSIL.

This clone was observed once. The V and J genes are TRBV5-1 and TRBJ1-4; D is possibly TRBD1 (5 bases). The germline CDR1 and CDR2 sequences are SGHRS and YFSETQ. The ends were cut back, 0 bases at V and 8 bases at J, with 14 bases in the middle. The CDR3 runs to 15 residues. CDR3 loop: CASSLDRPRREKLFF. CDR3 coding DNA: TGCGCCAGCAGCTTGGACAGGCCCAGACGGGAAAAACTGTTTTTT.

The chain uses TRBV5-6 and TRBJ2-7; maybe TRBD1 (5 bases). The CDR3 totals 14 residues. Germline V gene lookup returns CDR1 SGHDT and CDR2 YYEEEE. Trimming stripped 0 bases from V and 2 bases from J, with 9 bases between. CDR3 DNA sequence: TGTGCCAGCAGCTTGGGGCTGGACACCTACGAGCAGTACTTC. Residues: CASSLGLDTYEQYF.

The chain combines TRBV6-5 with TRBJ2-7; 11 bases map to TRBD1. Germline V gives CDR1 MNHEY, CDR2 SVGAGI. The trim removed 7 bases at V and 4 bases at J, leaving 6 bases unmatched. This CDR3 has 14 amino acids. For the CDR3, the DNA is TGTGCCAGCAATAGGGACAGGGGGTCGTACGAGCAGTACTTC. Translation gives CASNRDRGSYEQYF.

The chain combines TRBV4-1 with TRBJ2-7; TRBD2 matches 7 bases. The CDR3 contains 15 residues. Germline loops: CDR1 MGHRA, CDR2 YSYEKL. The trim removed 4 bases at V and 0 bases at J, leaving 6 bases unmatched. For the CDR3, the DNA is TGCGCCAGCAGCCCCCTTCGGACTAGCTCCTACGAGCAGTACTTC. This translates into CASSPLRTSSYEQYF.

CDR3 DNA: TGTGCCAGCAGCCCCGGGACAAATGAAGAGACCCAGTACTTC. Translating gives CASSPGTNEETQYF. The chain employs TRBV7-9 and TRBJ2-5; TRBD1 is a possible D gene (6 bases). CDR3 size: 14 residues. With 5 bases removed from V and 3 bases from J, the gap between germline ends came to 13 bases. Germline CDR1 is SEHNR and CDR2 is FQNEAQ (reference sequence).

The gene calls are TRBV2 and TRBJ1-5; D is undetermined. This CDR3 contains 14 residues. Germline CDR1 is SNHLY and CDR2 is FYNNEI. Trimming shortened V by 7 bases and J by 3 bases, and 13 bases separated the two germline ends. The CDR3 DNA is TGTGCCAGCACTCCCGGCGGGGTCAATCAGCCCCAGCATTTT. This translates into CASTPGGVNQPQHF.

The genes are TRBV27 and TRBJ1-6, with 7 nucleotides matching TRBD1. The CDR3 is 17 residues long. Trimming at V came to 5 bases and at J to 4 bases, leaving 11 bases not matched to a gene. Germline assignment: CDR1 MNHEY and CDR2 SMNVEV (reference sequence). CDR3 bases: TGTGCCAGCAGTCCGACAGGGTTTAAGGCTTATAATTCACCCCTCCACTTT. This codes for CASSPTGFKAYNSPLHF.

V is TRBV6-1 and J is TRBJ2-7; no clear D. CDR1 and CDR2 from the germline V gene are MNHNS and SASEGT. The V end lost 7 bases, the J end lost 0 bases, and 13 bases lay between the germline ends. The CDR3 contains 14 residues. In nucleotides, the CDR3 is TGTGCCAGCAACCTCGGCGGTACCTCCTACGAGCAGTACTTC. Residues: CASNLGGTSYEQYF.

CDR3 sequence: CASSLGSVGTDTQYF. CDR3 in DNA: TGTGCCAGCAGCTTAGGCAGCGTCGGAACAGATACGCAGTATTTT. The rearrangement uses TRBV13 and TRBJ2-3; no clear D gene. Germline V gene data show CDR1 as PRHDT and CDR2 as FYEKMQ (reference sequence). With 0 bases removed from V and 3 bases from J, the gap between germline ends came to 10 bases. CDR3 length: 15 residues.

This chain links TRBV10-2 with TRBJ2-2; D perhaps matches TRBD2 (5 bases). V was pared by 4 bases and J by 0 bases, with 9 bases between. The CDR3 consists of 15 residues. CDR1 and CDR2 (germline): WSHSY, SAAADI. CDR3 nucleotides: TGCGCCAGCAGTGGGCTAGCTTCGAACACCGGGGAGCTGTTTTTT. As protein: CASSGLASNTGELFF.

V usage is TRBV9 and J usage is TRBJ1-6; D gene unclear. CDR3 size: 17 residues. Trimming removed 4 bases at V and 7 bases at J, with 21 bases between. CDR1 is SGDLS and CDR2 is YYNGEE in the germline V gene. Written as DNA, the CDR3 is TGTGCCAGCAGCCTTTATACCCAGGCGTCGGGAAATTCACCCCTCCACTTT. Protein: CASSLYTQASGNSPLHF.

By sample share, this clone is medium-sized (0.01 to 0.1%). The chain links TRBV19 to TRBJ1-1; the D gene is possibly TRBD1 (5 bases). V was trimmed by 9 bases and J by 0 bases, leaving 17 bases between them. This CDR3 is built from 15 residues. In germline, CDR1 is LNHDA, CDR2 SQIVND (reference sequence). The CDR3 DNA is TGTGCCAGCTATAAAATAGGGACCGTGAACACTGAAGCTTTCTTT. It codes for CASYKIGTVNTEAFF.

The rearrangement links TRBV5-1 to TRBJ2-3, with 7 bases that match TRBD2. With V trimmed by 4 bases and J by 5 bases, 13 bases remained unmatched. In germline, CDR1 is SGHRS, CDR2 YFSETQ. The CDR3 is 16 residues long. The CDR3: CASSDPSGGMEDTQYF. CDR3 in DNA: TGCGCCAGCAGCGACCCCTCCGGGGGGATGGAAGATACGCAGTATTTT.

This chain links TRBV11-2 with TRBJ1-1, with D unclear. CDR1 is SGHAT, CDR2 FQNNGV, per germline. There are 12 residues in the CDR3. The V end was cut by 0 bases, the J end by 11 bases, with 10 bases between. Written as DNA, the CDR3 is TGTGCCAGCAGCTTAGAGAATTTGGGGGCTTTCTTT. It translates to CASSLENLGAFF. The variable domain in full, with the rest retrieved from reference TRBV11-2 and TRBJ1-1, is EAGVAQSPRYKIIEKRQSVAFWCNPISGHATLYWYQQILGQGPKLLIQFQNNGVVDDSQLPKDRFSAERLKGVDSTLKIQPAKLEDSAVYLCASSLENLGAFFGQGTRLTVV.

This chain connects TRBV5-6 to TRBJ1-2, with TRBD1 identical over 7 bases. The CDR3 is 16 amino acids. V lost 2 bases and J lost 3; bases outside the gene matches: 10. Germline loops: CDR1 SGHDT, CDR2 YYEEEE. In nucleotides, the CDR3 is TGTGCCAGCAGCTTTCAGGGGGTTGGGCCCCACTATGGCTACACCTTC. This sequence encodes CASSFQGVGPHYGYTF.

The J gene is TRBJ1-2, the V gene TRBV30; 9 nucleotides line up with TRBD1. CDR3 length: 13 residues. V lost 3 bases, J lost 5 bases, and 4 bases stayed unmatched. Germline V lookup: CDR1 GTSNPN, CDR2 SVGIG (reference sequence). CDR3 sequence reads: CAWSGTGSYGYTF. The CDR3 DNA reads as TGTGCCTGGAGCGGGACAGGGAGTTATGGCTACACCTTC. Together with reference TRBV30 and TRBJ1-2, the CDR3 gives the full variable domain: SQTIHQWPATLVQPVGSPLSLECTVEGTSNPNLYWYRQAAGRGLQLLFYSVGIGQISSEVPQNLSASRPQDRQFILSSKKLLLSDSGFYLCAWSGTGSYGYTFGSGTRLTVV.

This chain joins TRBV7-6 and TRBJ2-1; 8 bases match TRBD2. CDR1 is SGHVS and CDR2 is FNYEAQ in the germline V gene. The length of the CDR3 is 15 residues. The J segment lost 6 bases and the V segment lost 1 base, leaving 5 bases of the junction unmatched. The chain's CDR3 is CASSLVWLAGNEQFF. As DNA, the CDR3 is TGTGCCAGCAGCTTAGTTTGGCTAGCGGGCAATGAGCAGTTCTTC.

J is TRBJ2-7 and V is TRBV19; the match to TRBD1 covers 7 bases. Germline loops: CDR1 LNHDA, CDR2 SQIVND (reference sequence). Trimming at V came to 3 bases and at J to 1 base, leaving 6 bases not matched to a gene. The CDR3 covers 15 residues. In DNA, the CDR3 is TGTGCCAGTAGTATTGCGGCAGGGGGTTCCTACGAGCAGTACTTC. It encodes CASSIAAGGSYEQYF.

CDR3 residues: CASSASPASQSRANVLTF. CDR3 in DNA: TGCGCCAGCAGCGCTTCACCAGCGTCACAAAGTCGGGCCAACGTCCTGACTTTC. The chain employs TRBV4-3 and TRBJ2-6; D gene uncertain. With 5 bases removed from V and 5 bases from J, the gap between germline ends came to 22 bases. Germline CDR1 reads LGHNA; CDR2 reads YSLEER. The CDR3 is 18 amino acids.

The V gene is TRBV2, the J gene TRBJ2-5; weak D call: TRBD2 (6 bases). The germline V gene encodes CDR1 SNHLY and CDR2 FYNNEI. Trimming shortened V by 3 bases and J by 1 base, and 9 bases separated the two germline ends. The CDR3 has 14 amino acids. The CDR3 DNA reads TGTGCCAGCAGTGAGTTGACTAGCCAAGAGACCCAGTACTTC. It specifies CASSELTSQETQYF.